These 5 T cell receptor beta chains share one sample of origin, sequenced in a study of cytomegalovirus exposure and HLA in healthy donors. The PCR had 60 Vbeta and 13 Jbeta primers. Repertoires were generated with immunoSEQ multiplex PCR, while TCRdb's copy carries only in-frame clones and drops some. The data contain approximately 140,000 clones, 65% to 90% of them singletons. Sequences were obtained from PBMCs. These receptors originate from a man between 18 and 35 years old in good health and CMV-seronegative.

This clone occurred once. The chain employs TRBV10-1 and TRBJ2-3; D perhaps matches TRBD2 (6 bases). The CDR3 runs to 16 residues. The germline V gene has CDR1 WNHNN and CDR2 SYGVQD (reference sequence). The ends were cut back, 3 bases at V and 5 bases at J, with 18 bases in the middle. The CDR3 nucleotides read TGCGCCAGCAGTGATCCGATGGTAATGGGGGGAGATACGCAGTATTTT. Its translation is CASSDPMVMGGDTQYF.

The chain employs TRBV7-8 and TRBJ1-4, with D uncertain. V was pared by 5 bases and J by 1 base, with 17 bases between. CDR1 is SGHVS, CDR2 FQNEAQ, per germline. This CDR3 spans 17 amino acids. CDR3: CASSARPGRGTNEKLFF. CDR3 nucleotide sequence: TGTGCCAGCAGCGCACGTCCTGGTCGAGGAACTAATGAAAAACTGTTTTTT.

The chain combines TRBV19 with TRBJ1-5, with a possible D match to TRBD1 (6 bases). The CDR3 loop spans 15 amino acids. V dropped 2 bases and J dropped 3 bases, with 11 bases sitting between them. From germline, CDR1 is LNHDA and CDR2 SQIVND (reference sequence). In DNA, the CDR3 is TGTGCCAGTAGTATAACAGGGAACCCCAATCAGCCCCAGCATTTT. Translation: CASSITGNPNQPQHF.

The chain is built from TRBV7-2 and TRBJ1-5; D is uncertain. Looked up from germline, CDR1 is SGHTA and CDR2 is FQGNSA. V lost 1 base and J lost 3, with 10 bases in between. This CDR3 contains 15 residues. The CDR3 DNA follows: TGTGCCAGCAGCTTAGGGTCAGGTAACAATCAGCCCCAGCATTTT. Amino acid sequence: CASSLGSGNNQPQHF.

The chain has TRBV10-3 and TRBJ1-1; D unresolved. The germline V gene has CDR1 ENHRY and CDR2 SYGVKD. The CDR3 covers 15 residues. Trimming pared 6 bases from V and 0 bases from J, leaving 14 bases between. This chain's CDR3 is CAISAVAGLNTEAFF. The CDR3 DNA is TGTGCCATCAGCGCGGTCGCGGGGTTGAACACTGAAGCTTTCTTT.